A single sample gave rise to the 32 T cell receptor beta chains below, sequenced in a study of blood T cell repertoires in COVID-19. Measured with immunoSEQ multiplex PCR; TCRdb has only the in-frame clones, and not every one. The sample lists some 50,000 clones, about nine tenths occurring once. Material: peripheral blood. The receptors come from a man aged 40-55 years with acute or convalescent COVID-19.

This chain links TRBV7-9 with TRBJ1-5, with TRBD1 identical over 8 bases. This CDR3 has 14 amino acids. V gave up 5 bases and J gave up 7 bases; unmatched junction bases: 7. Germline lookup yields CDR1 SEHNR and CDR2 FQNEAQ (reference sequence). The CDR3 loop reads CASSQDREEQPQHF. Written as DNA, the CDR3 is TGTGCCAGCAGCCAGGACAGGGAGGAACAGCCCCAGCATTTT.

V is TRBV5-6 and J is TRBJ1-6; D ambiguous. Germline-derived CDR1 and CDR2 are SGHDT and YYEEEE. The CDR3 covers 14 residues. The V and J ends lost 7 bases and 7 bases respectively, with 15 bases between them. The CDR3 here is CASDSRGGNSPLHF. The CDR3, as DNA: TGTGCCAGCGACTCGCGGGGAGGGAATTCACCCCTCCACTTT.

V is TRBV10-1 and J is TRBJ2-3; D unresolved. Germline V gene data show CDR1 as WNHNN and CDR2 as SYGVQD (reference sequence). The CDR3 has 14 residues. The ends were cut back, 4 bases at V and 0 bases at J, with 8 bases in the middle. CDR3 nucleotides: TGCGCCAGCAGTGCAGTCCTGAGCACAGATACGCAGTATTTT. It is translated as CASSAVLSTDTQYF.

This chain links TRBV24-1 with TRBJ1-5; 12 bases fit TRBD1. The germline V gene encodes CDR1 KGHDR and CDR2 SFDVKD. With 1 base clipped from V and 1 base from J, the junction kept 7 bases outside the gene matches. The CDR3 sequence is 19 residues long. Here the CDR3 DNA reads TGTGCCACCAGTGATTTCGGGACAGGGGGCATGGTGAGCAATCAGCCCCAGCATTTT. It specifies CATSDFGTGGMVSNQPQHF.

The chain uses TRBV30 and TRBJ1-6, with no clear D. CDR1 is GTSNPN and CDR2 is SVGIG in the germline V gene (reference sequence). CDR3 length: 11 residues. V lost 2 bases and J 7 bases, leaving 3 bases between the germline ends. Here the CDR3 reads CAWSSNSPLHF. The CDR3 DNA reads TGTGCCTGGAGTTCGAATTCACCCCTCCACTTT.

As DNA, the CDR3 is TGTGCCAGCAGCGCCACAACCAATGAGCAGTTCTTC. It specifies CASSATTNEQFF. The chain carries TRBV25-1 and TRBJ2-1; D gene unclear. V was trimmed by 6 bases and J by 6 bases, leaving 9 bases between them. Per the germline V gene, CDR1 is MGHDK and CDR2 is SYGVNS. The length of the CDR3 is 12 residues.

CDR3 sequence reads: CASSSGIGKLFF. CDR3 in DNA: TGTGCCAGCAGCTCAGGGATTGGGAAACTGTTTTTT. The chain carries TRBV11-3 and TRBJ1-4, with D perhaps matching TRBD1 (5 bases). Germline values: CDR1 SGHNT, CDR2 YENEEA. CDR3 length: 12 residues. The germline V and J ends were trimmed by 4 bases and 11 bases, with 11 bases remaining between them.

The rearrangement links TRBV6-5 to TRBJ2-7, with 7 bases matching TRBD1. The trim removed 7 bases at V and 1 base at J, leaving 10 bases unmatched. The CDR3 has 15 amino acids. Germline loops: CDR1 MNHEY, CDR2 SVGAGI. The CDR3 loop is CASTRGQDLSYEQYF. CDR3 in DNA: TGTGCCAGCACCCGAGGACAGGATCTTTCCTACGAGCAGTACTTC.

The chain joins TRBV4-1 to TRBJ1-4; D ambiguous. Germline CDR1 reads MGHRA; CDR2 reads YSYEKL. The CDR3 spans 15 residues. Trimming cost V 0 bases and J 6 bases, with 11 bases left between them. The CDR3 sequence: CASSQDWAVDEKLFF. CDR3 DNA: TGCGCCAGCAGCCAAGATTGGGCAGTTGATGAAAAACTGTTTTTT.

This chain links TRBV6-1 with TRBJ1-2; TRBD1 might be the D (6 bases). The germline gives CDR1 MNHNS, CDR2 SASEGT. The V end lost 4 bases, the J end lost 0 bases, and 18 bases lay between the germline ends. This CDR3 is 17 amino acids long. CDR3 in amino acids: CASSVLTTGPPNYGYTF. For the CDR3, the DNA is TGTGCCAGCAGTGTACTCACAACAGGGCCTCCTAACTATGGCTACACCTTC.

The chain employs TRBV30 and TRBJ1-2, with 11 positions matching TRBD1. V lost 2 bases, J lost 7 bases, and 6 bases stayed unmatched. This CDR3 spans 14 amino acids. Germline CDR1 GTSNPN, CDR2 SVGIG (reference sequence). The CDR3 bases are TGTGCCTGGAGTAAGGACAGGGGGCGATTTGGCTACACCTTC. Its protein product is CAWSKDRGRFGYTF.

The chain employs TRBV19 and TRBJ1-1, with a tentative D call TRBD1 (6 bases). CDR3 length: 16 residues. Trimming removed 4 bases from V and 0 bases from J, with 15 bases in between. Per germline, CDR1 LNHDA and CDR2 SQIVND (reference sequence). CDR3 DNA: TGTGCCAGTAGTACCCGCAGGACAGCGATGAACACTGAAGCTTTCTTT. Its translation is CASSTRRTAMNTEAFF.

The chain is built from TRBV19 and TRBJ2-4; 10 nucleotides match TRBD1. The germline V gene has CDR1 LNHDA and CDR2 SQIVND (reference sequence). V lost 6 bases to trimming and J lost 2 bases; unmatched junction nucleotides: 4. The CDR3 covers 15 residues. In DNA, the CDR3 is TGTGCCAGTAGCACGGACAGGGGGACCAAAAACATTCAGTACTTC. Translating it yields CASSTDRGTKNIQYF.

This rearrangement joins TRBV4-2 to TRBJ1-4, with a tentative D call TRBD1 (5 bases). This CDR3 is 14 amino acids long. Germline V gives CDR1 LGHNA, CDR2 YNFKEQ. V was trimmed by 0 bases and J by 4 bases, leaving 6 bases between them. The CDR3 reads CASSQDQGNEKLFF. In nucleotides, the CDR3 is TGTGCCAGCAGCCAAGACCAGGGTAATGAAAAACTGTTTTTT.

This clone was seen only once. The chain's CDR3 is CASSPSSGTSGSWNNEQFF. The CDR3, as DNA: TGTGCCAGCAGTCCAAGCTCCGGGACTAGCGGGAGTTGGAACAATGAGCAGTTCTTC. The rearrangement joins TRBV6-2 or TRBV6-3 to TRBJ2-1, with 14 bases matching TRBD2. After removal of 5 bases from V and 5 bases from J, the junction contained 14 bases not matched to a gene. CDR1 and CDR2 (germline): MNHEY, SVGEGT. The CDR3 sequence is 19 residues long.

The chain joins TRBV5-6 to TRBJ1-5; no reliable D call. Germline CDR1 reads SGHDT; CDR2 reads YYEEEE. Trimming removed 1 base at V and 2 bases at J, with 10 bases between. The CDR3 covers 15 residues. DNA for the CDR3: TGTGCCAGCAGCTTGAGTCAGGTCGGCAATCAGCCCCAGCATTTT. Protein product: CASSLSQVGNQPQHF.

The chain couples TRBV12-3 or TRBV12-4 to TRBJ1-1; no reliable D call. Deletions cut 6 bases from V and 9 bases from J, with 17 bases between. The CDR3 totals 13 residues. This CDR3 reads CASSQLGRRKAFF. The CDR3 nucleotides are TGTGCCAGCAGCCAACTCGGGAGACGAAAAGCTTTCTTT.

This sequence joins TRBV5-6 and TRBJ2-1, with 8 nucleotides matching TRBD1. Germline V gene data show CDR1 as SGHDT and CDR2 as YYEEEE. This CDR3 spans 12 amino acids. J gave up 7 bases and V 8 bases, and 5 bases lay outside the gene matches. The CDR3 nucleotides are TGTGCCAGTGGACAGGGTAAGAATGAGCAGTTCTTC. Translation: CASGQGKNEQFF.

The chain is built from TRBV7-2 and TRBJ2-7; 10 bases are shared with TRBD2. J lost 6 bases, V lost 5 bases, and 7 bases had no gene match. The CDR3 has 14 amino acids. The germline V gene has CDR1 SGHTA and CDR2 FQGNSA. DNA of the CDR3: TGTGCCAGCAGCCCGAGCGGGAGGGCGGGCGAGCAGTACTTC. The encoded protein is CASSPSGRAGEQYF.

The rearrangement uses TRBV21-1 and TRBJ1-1; TRBD1 was called by the table and not checked on the DNA. TRBV21-1 is given as a pseudogene. The CDR3 is 13 residues long. The chain's CDR3 is CASLPWPDTEAFF. CDR3 sequence (DNA): TGTGCCAGCCTCCCGTGGCCAGACACTGAAGCTTTCTTT.

The chain uses TRBV14 and TRBJ1-6, with a possible D match to TRBD1 (5 bases). The CDR3 runs to 15 residues. Trimming took 0 bases from V and 7 from J, leaving 10 bases between them. Germline lookup yields CDR1 SGHDN and CDR2 FVKESK. For the CDR3, the DNA is TGTGCCAGCAGCCAAGACAGGGTGGGGAATTCACCCCTCCACTTT. This encodes CASSQDRVGNSPLHF.

The V call is TRBV2, the J call TRBJ1-1; no clear D gene. This CDR3 spans 14 amino acids. In germline, CDR1 is SNHLY, CDR2 FYNNEI. V lost 7 bases and J lost 4, with 16 bases in between. CDR3: CASKERIPSTEAFF. CDR3 DNA: TGTGCCAGCAAAGAGCGGATACCGAGCACTGAAGCTTTCTTT.

The V gene is TRBV3-1 (or the pseudogene TRBV3-2), the J gene TRBJ2-5; D unclear. With 3 bases removed from V and 0 bases from J, the gap between germline ends came to 5 bases. In germline, CDR1 is LGHDT, CDR2 YNNKEL (reference sequence). The CDR3 length is 13 residues. CDR3 coding DNA: TGTGCCAGCAGCCACGACTACCAAGAGACCCAGTACTTC. Translated: CASSHDYQETQYF.

The CDR3 spells CASSPLGQNYEQYF. CDR3 sequence (DNA): TGCGCCAGCAGCCCTTTGGGACAGAACTACGAGCAGTACTTC. The rearrangement uses TRBV4-1 and TRBJ2-7, with 7 bases aligning to TRBD1. Looked up from germline, CDR1 is MGHRA and CDR2 is YSYEKL. The CDR3 length is 14 residues. Trimming at V came to 4 bases and at J to 3 bases, leaving 6 bases not matched to a gene.

In this sample, this clone turned up once. The genes are TRBV11-2 and TRBJ2-7; D remains ambiguous. The CDR3 is 11 amino acids. Trimming took 4 bases from V and 5 from J, leaving 6 bases between them. Germline V gives CDR1 SGHAT, CDR2 FQNNGV. The DNA for the CDR3 is TGTGCCAGCAGCTCCTACGACGAGCAGTACTTC. This codes for CASSSYDEQYF.

The V gene is TRBV11-3, the J gene TRBJ2-2; 7 bases agree with TRBD2. This CDR3 has 16 residues. CDR1 and CDR2 (germline): SGHNT, YENEEA. The trim removed 5 bases at V and 5 bases at J, leaving 11 bases unmatched. CDR3 in amino acids: CASSRPWEGRTGELFF. CDR3 nucleotide sequence: TGTGCCAGCAGCCGACCGTGGGAGGGAAGGACCGGGGAGCTGTTTTTT.

The chain uses TRBV7-2 and TRBJ2-7; a weak D match, TRBD2 (5 bases). V gave up 5 bases and J gave up 5 bases, with 19 bases separating them. Germline CDR1 reads SGHTA; CDR2 reads FQGNSA. CDR3 length equals 15 residues. The DNA for the CDR3 is TGTGCCAGCAGCGCCGAAAGCGGACGAATCCACGAGCAGTACTTC. It codes for CASSAESGRIHEQYF.

This chain links TRBV30 with TRBJ1-5, with D unclear. Germline V lookup: CDR1 GTSNPN, CDR2 SVGIG (reference sequence). The CDR3 covers 15 residues. V lost 0 bases to trimming and J lost 4 bases, with 13 bases between them. The CDR3 here is CAWSVEGLQNQPQHF. The CDR3 DNA follows: TGTGCCTGGAGTGTTGAGGGTTTACAAAATCAGCCCCAGCATTTT.

The chain carries TRBV19 and TRBJ1-1; 9 nucleotides align to TRBD1. Trimming removed 7 bases from V and 1 base from J; junction bases left unmatched: 4. Germline V gene data show CDR1 as LNHDA and CDR2 as SQIVND (reference sequence). The CDR3 covers 14 residues. CDR3 nucleotides: TGTGCCAGTAACCCGGACAGGGGGAACACTGAAGCTTTCTTT. The encoded protein is CASNPDRGNTEAFF.

The DNA of the CDR3 is TGTGCCAGCAGTCGAGCGGGAGGGCCTTCAGATACGCAGTATTTT. Protein product: CASSRAGGPSDTQYF. This chain joins TRBV7-9 and TRBJ2-3; 10 bases fit TRBD2. After removal of 6 bases from V and 4 bases from J, the junction contained 7 bases not matched to a gene. Per the germline V gene, CDR1 is SEHNR and CDR2 is FQNEAQ (reference sequence). The CDR3 is made up of 15 amino acids.

The DNA of the CDR3 is TGTGCCAGTAGTATAGGCGGGTTTGGGACTAGTCTTAATGAGCAGTTCTTC. Amino acids: CASSIGGFGTSLNEQFF. The chain links TRBV19 to TRBJ2-1; 8 bases fit TRBD2. Germline V gives CDR1 LNHDA, CDR2 SQIVND (reference sequence). The CDR3 spans 17 residues. V dropped 1 base and J dropped 7; count of bases not matched to a gene: 12. Complete variable domain (other parts from reference TRBV19 and TRBJ2-1): DGGITQSPKYLFRKEGQNVTLSCEQNLNHDAMYWYRQDPGQGLRLIYYSQIVNDFQKGDIAEGYSVSREKKESFPLTVTSAQKNPTAFYLCASSIGGFGTSLNEQFFGPGTRLTVL.

V gene TRBV6-5 combines with J gene TRBJ1-5, with 8 bases lining up with TRBD1. Germline V gives CDR1 MNHEY, CDR2 SVGAGI. Unmatched junction bases numbered 3, after V lost 6 bases and J lost 5 bases. The CDR3 extends over 13 amino acids. CDR3 bases: TGTGCCAGCAGCCAACAGGGGGATCAGCCCCAGCATTTT. Its protein is CASSQQGDQPQHF.